These T cell receptor beta chains were read from a single sample in a study of cytomegalovirus exposure and HLA in healthy donors. The protocol was immunoSEQ multiplex PCR, while the TCRdb copy is restricted to in-frame clones and leaves out a portion. Here the sample spans about 70,000 clones, 74% being singletons. Sequencing used PBMCs. These TCRs come from a human donor in good health. Each CDR3 is given without its conserved first and last residue. Some rows mark clone size as missing; the rest say once, few, many or name a class of expanded clone.

clone size	V gene	J gene	CDR3 protein
.	TRBV19	TRBJ1-5	ASSIGGRANQPQH
.	TRBV7-8	.	ASSFLGQGAEQY
.	TRBV15	TRBJ1-1	ATSRPGQGTEAF
.	TRBV19	TRBJ1-1	ASSTHLRDTEAF
.	TRBV11-2	TRBJ1-1	ASSRHRGKVFEAF
.	TRBV5-1	TRBJ2-7	ASSLTRQDSGVLQY
few	TRBV5-1	TRBJ2-3	ASSLRPSRNPDTQY
.	TRBV7-9	TRBJ2-1	SSSLVGGSGRVSYNEQF
few	TRBV15	TRBJ1-1	ATSRDQGGSTEAF
.	TRBV27	TRBJ2-7	ASGASGAYEQY
.	TRBV5-6	TRBJ2-1	ASSFRRQGPYNEQF
.	TRBV28	TRBJ2-7	ASSWWDRGNYEQY
.	TRBV15	TRBJ2-1	ATSRDSGGVL
.	TRBV11-2	TRBJ2-4	ASSPREDSFFLAKNIQY
.	TRBV6-5	TRBJ2-1	ASSKRESSYNEQF
.	TRBV10-3	TRBJ2-3	AISESQGVSDTQY
.	TRBV27	TRBJ2-7	ASSPGTSGRRYEQY
.	TRBV9	TRBJ2-7	ASSVGGTYEQY
few	TRBV7-2	TRBJ2-7	ASSLGTGYREQY
once	TRBV7-7	TRBJ2-7	ASSLTSGYEQY
.	TRBV30	TRBJ1-5	AWSGGGDNQPQH
few	TRBV13	TRBJ1-5	ASSYRTGSQH